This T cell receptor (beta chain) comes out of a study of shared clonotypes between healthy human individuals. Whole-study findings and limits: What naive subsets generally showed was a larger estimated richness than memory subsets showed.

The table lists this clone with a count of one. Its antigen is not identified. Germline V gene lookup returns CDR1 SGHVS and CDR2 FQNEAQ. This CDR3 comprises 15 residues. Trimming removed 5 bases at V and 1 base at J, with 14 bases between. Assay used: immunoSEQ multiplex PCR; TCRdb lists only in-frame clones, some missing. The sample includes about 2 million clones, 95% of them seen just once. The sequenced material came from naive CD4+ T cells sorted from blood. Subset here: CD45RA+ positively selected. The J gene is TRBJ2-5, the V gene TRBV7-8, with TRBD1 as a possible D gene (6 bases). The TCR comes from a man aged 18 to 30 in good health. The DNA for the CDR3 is TGTGCCAGCAGCCCTTCAAGGGACACCCAAGAGACCCAGTACTTC. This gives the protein CASSPSRDTQETQYF.